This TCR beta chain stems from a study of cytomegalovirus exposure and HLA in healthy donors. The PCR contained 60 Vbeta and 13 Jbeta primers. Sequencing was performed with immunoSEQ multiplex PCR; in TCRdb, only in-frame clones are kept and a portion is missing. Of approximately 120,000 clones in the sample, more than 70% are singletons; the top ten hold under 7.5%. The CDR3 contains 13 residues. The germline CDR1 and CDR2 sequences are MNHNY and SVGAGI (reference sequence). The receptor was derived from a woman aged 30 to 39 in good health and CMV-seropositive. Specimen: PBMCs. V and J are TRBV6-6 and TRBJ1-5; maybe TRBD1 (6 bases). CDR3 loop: CASGERGNQPQHF. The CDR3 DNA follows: TGTGCTAGTGGGGAAAGGGGGAATCAGCCCCAGCATTTT.